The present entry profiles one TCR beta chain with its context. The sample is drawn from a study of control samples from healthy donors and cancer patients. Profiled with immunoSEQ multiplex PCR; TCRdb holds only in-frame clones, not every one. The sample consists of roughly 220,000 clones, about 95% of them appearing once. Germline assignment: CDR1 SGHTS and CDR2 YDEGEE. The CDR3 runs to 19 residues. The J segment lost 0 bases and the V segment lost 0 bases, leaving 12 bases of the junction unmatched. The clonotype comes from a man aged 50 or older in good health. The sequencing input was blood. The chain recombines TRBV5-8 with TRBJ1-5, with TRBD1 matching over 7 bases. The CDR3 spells CASSLALGTETYSNQPQHF. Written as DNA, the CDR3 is TGTGCCAGCAGCTTGGCCTTAGGGACAGAGACATATAGCAATCAGCCCCAGCATTTT.